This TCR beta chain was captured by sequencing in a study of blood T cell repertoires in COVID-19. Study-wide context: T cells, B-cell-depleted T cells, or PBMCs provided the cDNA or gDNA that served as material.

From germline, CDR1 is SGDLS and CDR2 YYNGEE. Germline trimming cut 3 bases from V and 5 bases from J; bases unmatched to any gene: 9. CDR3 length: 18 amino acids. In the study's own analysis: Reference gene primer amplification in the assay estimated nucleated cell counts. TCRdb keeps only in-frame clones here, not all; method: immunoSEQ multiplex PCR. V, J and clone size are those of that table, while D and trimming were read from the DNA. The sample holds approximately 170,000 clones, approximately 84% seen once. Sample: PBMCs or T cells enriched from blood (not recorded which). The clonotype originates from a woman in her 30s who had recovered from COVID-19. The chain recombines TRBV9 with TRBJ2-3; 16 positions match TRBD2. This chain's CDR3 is CASSDGTSGRAGEDTQYF. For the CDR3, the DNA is TGTGCCAGCAGCGACGGGACTAGCGGGAGGGCCGGGGAAGATACGCAGTATTTT. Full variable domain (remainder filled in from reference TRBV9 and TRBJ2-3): DSGVTQTPKHLITATGQRVTLRCSPRSGDLSVYWYQQSLDQGLQFLIQYYNGEERAKGNILERFSAQQFPDLHSELNLSSLELGDSALYFCASSDGTSGRAGEDTQYFGPGTRLTVL.